Following are 27 T cell receptor beta chains from one sample sequenced in a study of T-cell memory formation after mild COVID-19 (dated by TCRdb to the early 2020s). Library creation used 5' RACE. The instrument given in TCRdb is Illumina NovaSeq 6000. TCRdb passed the public sequencing reads through fastp at Q25 and MiXCR, retaining productive beta sequences. CDR3 protein sequences are deduplicated, and each keeps its most common genes and DNA. The sample table contains around 140,000 distinct CDR3 sequences; only one count was recorded for about 19% of them. The ten top clones hold 2% to 2.5% of the sample. The sequenced sample consisted of PBMCs or a T cell subset sorted from them (not recorded which). The receptors derive from an adult woman who had mild COVID-19 (a few samples of this study predate the infection). The sample titles of this study are shuffled in the database, so cell type and time point are left out; the donor was told from shared clones.

The DNA of the CDR3 is TGTGCCAGCAGCCAAGCGGACAGGGGGGATCAGCCCCAGCATTTT. It yields the protein CASSQADRGDQPQHF. The genes are TRBV3-1 and TRBJ1-5, with 10 positions matching TRBD1. This CDR3 region has 15 residues. CDR1 and CDR2 (germline): LGHDT, YNNKEL (reference sequence). Germline trimming cut 1 base from V and 5 bases from J; bases unmatched to any gene: 2.

This chain links TRBV25-1 with TRBJ2-3; a weak D match, TRBD2 (7 bases). The V end was cut by 1 base, the J end by 5 bases, with 13 bases between. CDR1 is MGHDK, CDR2 SYGVNS, per germline. The CDR3 runs to 15 residues. The DNA of the CDR3 is TGTGCCAGCAGTGAATGGAGGGGGGGCGTAGATACGCAGTATTTT. As protein: CASSEWRGGVDTQYF.

The chain has TRBV12-3 or TRBV12-4 and TRBJ1-3; weak D call: TRBD1 (6 bases). V shed 6 bases and J shed 6 bases, with 21 bases lying between them. CDR3 length equals 16 residues. The CDR3 nucleotides read TGTGCCAGCAGCCCCTTGAACAGGGACCCTGTAAACACCATATATTTT. Translated, it gives CASSPLNRDPVNTIYF.

The genes are TRBV3-1 and TRBJ1-6; 7 bases are shared with TRBD1. Looked up from germline, CDR1 is LGHDT and CDR2 is YNNKEL (reference sequence). The CDR3 sequence is 15 residues long. V lost 4 bases to trimming and J lost 9 bases; unmatched junction nucleotides: 9. Here the CDR3 DNA reads TGTGCCAGCAGCCGAACCGGGACAGCATCTTCACCCCTCCACTTT. Amino acid sequence: CASSRTGTASSPLHF.

The J gene is TRBJ1-6, the V gene TRBV2; unclear D gene. Germline CDR1 and CDR2: SNHLY and FYNNEI. The V and J ends lost 2 bases and 11 bases respectively, with 16 bases between them. This CDR3 has 15 amino acids. In DNA, the CDR3 is TGTGCCAGCAGTGAAAGACCCTGGCGGGAGGCACCCCTCCACTTT. Protein product: CASSERPWREAPLHF.

This clonotype was seen a handful of times. The chain recombines TRBV2 with TRBJ2-3; D remains ambiguous. The germline gives CDR1 SNHLY, CDR2 FYNNEI. The CDR3 has 11 residues. The CDR3 DNA is TGTGCAAGCTGGGGCACAGATACGCAGTATTTT. Protein product: CASWGTDTQYF. Supplemented by reference TRBV2 and TRBJ2-3, the full variable domain reads EPEVTQTPSHQVTQMGQEVILRCVPISNHLYFYWYRQILGQKVEFLVSFYNNEISEKSEIFDDQFSVERPDGSNFTLKIRSTKLEDSAMYFCASWGTDTQYFGPGTRLTVL.

This chain links TRBV10-2 with TRBJ2-7; D uncertain. The CDR3 totals 14 residues. With 5 bases removed from V and 2 bases from J, the gap between germline ends came to 13 bases. The germline V gene encodes CDR1 WSHSY and CDR2 SAAADI. CDR3 residues: CASSFDGAAYEQYF. CDR3 DNA: TGCGCCAGCAGTTTTGACGGCGCGGCCTACGAGCAGTACTTC.

This clonotype came up a few times. The V gene is TRBV7-9, the J gene TRBJ2-2; 7 nucleotides agree with TRBD2. CDR1 is SEHNR and CDR2 is FQNEAQ in the germline V gene (reference sequence). The CDR3 totals 15 residues. J lost 3 bases, V lost 8 bases, and 9 bases had no gene match. CDR3 nucleotides: TGTGCCAGCCTCCCAGGCGGGGGATACACCGGGGAGCTGTTTTTT. It specifies CASLPGGGYTGELFF.

In its sample, this clonotype was seen once. The chain links TRBV24-1 to TRBJ1-2; 9 bases line up with TRBD1. Germline CDR1 is KGHDR and CDR2 is SFDVKD. J was trimmed by 8 bases and V by 4 bases; bases with no gene match: 10. The CDR3 contains 15 residues. DNA of the CDR3: TGTGCCACCAGTGACTCCGGGACAGGGCAGAGAGGCTACACCTTC. This sequence encodes CATSDSGTGQRGYTF.

This clonotype turned up a few times. The rearrangement joins TRBV2 to TRBJ2-5, with TRBD2 matching 10 bases. The CDR3 is 16 amino acids. CDR1 is SNHLY, CDR2 FYNNEI, per germline. The junction had 11 bases not matched to a gene; V was cut back by 5 bases and J by 5 bases. The CDR3 region is CASSSGRARSRETQYF. The CDR3 nucleotides read TGTGCCAGCAGTAGCGGGAGGGCCCGAAGTCGCGAGACCCAGTACTTC.

This chain links TRBV3-1 with TRBJ2-3; D ambiguous. There are 14 residues in the CDR3. CDR1 and CDR2 (germline): LGHDT, YNNKEL (reference sequence). V was cut by 4 bases and J by 1 base, with 9 bases left in between. CDR3 amino acids: CASSRSEGTDTQYF. CDR3 in DNA: TGTGCCAGCAGCCGTTCTGAGGGCACAGATACGCAGTATTTT.

The rearrangement joins TRBV7-9 to TRBJ2-2, with 9 bases fitting TRBD1. V was clipped by 5 bases and J by 4 bases; unmatched bases: 5. CDR3 length equals 15 residues. Germline lookup yields CDR1 SEHNR and CDR2 FQNEAQ (reference sequence). As DNA, the CDR3 is TGTGCCAGCAGCGACCGGGACAGGGTCACCGGGGAGCTGTTTTTT. Translation gives CASSDRDRVTGELFF.

This clonotype was detected a few times. The chain is built from TRBV5-6 and TRBJ1-2, with 7 bases matching TRBD1. V lost 2 bases, J lost 4 bases, and 8 bases stayed unmatched. The CDR3 loop spans 15 amino acids. Per germline, CDR1 SGHDT and CDR2 YYEEEE. CDR3 residues: CASSLETGRIYGYTF. The CDR3 nucleotides are TGTGCCAGCAGCTTAGAGACAGGGAGGATCTATGGCTACACCTTC.

The rearrangement joins TRBV6-5 to TRBJ2-5, with D perhaps TRBD1 or TRBD2 (5 bases each). V was pared by 2 bases and J by 1 base, with 8 bases between. This CDR3 comprises 14 residues. Germline V gene lookup returns CDR1 MNHEY and CDR2 SVGAGI. The CDR3, as DNA: TGTGCCAGCAGTTACGGGGGTCTCCAAGAGACCCAGTACTTC. This encodes CASSYGGLQETQYF.

The V call is TRBV5-6, the J call TRBJ2-1; D is uncertain. This CDR3 is built from 13 residues. In germline, CDR1 is SGHDT, CDR2 YYEEEE. V lost 2 bases and J 5 bases, leaving 8 bases between the germline ends. CDR3 sequence reads: CASSFGRNNEQFF. The CDR3 region has the DNA TGTGCCAGCAGCTTCGGGCGCAACAATGAGCAGTTCTTC.

There are a few counts of this clonotype. The V call is TRBV29-1, the J call TRBJ1-1; D ambiguous. Trimming took off 5 bases at V and 1 base at J, with 5 bases between the two ends. The germline gives CDR1 SQVTM, CDR2 ANQGSEA. CDR3 size: 11 residues. CDR3 residues: CSVSENTEAFF. The CDR3, as DNA: TGCAGCGTTTCGGAGAACACTGAAGCTTTCTTT.

Only a few counts were recorded for this clonotype. The chain employs TRBV4-3 and TRBJ2-7; D is perhaps TRBD2 (5 bases). CDR3 size: 15 residues. V was pared by 2 bases and J by 6 bases, with 17 bases between. CDR1 is LGHNA and CDR2 is YSLEER in the germline V gene. The CDR3 nucleotides read TGCGCCAGCAGCCAACACTCTCACTTAGGAGGCGAGCAGTACTTC. Its protein is CASSQHSHLGGEQYF.

V gene TRBV6-5 combines with J gene TRBJ2-7, with 9 bases identical to TRBD1. CDR1 and CDR2 (germline): MNHEY, SVGAGI. The ends lost 2 bases at V and 1 base at J; junction bases unmatched: 3. The CDR3 runs to 15 residues. CDR3 residues: CASSYAGTGSYEQYF. The DNA of the CDR3 is TGTGCCAGCAGTTACGCCGGGACAGGGTCCTACGAGCAGTACTTC.

This clonotype came up a few times. This chain joins TRBV10-3 and TRBJ2-1; no definite D call. The CDR3 is made up of 16 amino acids. Trimming cost V 5 bases and J 0 bases, with 14 bases left between them. Germline V gene lookup returns CDR1 ENHRY and CDR2 SYGVKD. CDR3 DNA: TGTGCCATCAGTAAAAAGTCTGACCCCTCCTACAATGAGCAGTTCTTC. It is translated as CAISKKSDPSYNEQFF.

In this sample, this clonotype turned up a few times. The V and J genes are TRBV7-8 and TRBJ2-3; maybe TRBD2 (5 bases). Germline V gene lookup returns CDR1 SGHVS and CDR2 FQNEAQ. Trimming left V 6 bases short and J 0 bases short, with 13 bases between. The CDR3 runs to 15 residues. The CDR3 DNA is TGTGCCAGCAGGCTACGTCGGGGTAGCACAGATACGCAGTATTTT. This translates into CASRLRRGSTDTQYF.

This clonotype has only a few counts. The chain combines TRBV20-1 with TRBJ1-1; D not certain. V was cut by 1 base and J by 0 bases, with 6 bases left in between. CDR3 length: 13 residues. Germline assignment: CDR1 DFQATT and CDR2 SNEGSKA (reference sequence). The CDR3 bases are TGCAGTGCTAGAGGGCGGATGAACACTGAAGCTTTCTTT. It translates to CSARGRMNTEAFF.

This chain uses TRBV15 with TRBJ2-7; 10 bases align to TRBD1. Trimming cost V 1 base and J 7 bases; bases outside gene matches: 7. Germline V gene lookup returns CDR1 LNHNV and CDR2 YYDKDF (reference sequence). This CDR3 contains 15 residues. CDR3 loop: CATSRAGTGAREQYF. The CDR3 DNA reads as TGTGCCACCAGCAGAGCGGGGACAGGGGCCCGGGAGCAGTACTTC. Full variable domain (missing parts from reference TRBV15 and TRBJ2-7): DAMVIQNPRYQVTQFGKPVTLSCSQTLNHNVMYWYQQKSSQAPKLLFHYYDKDFNNEADTPDNFQSRRPNTSFCFLDIRSPGLGDTAMYLCATSRAGTGAREQYFGPGTRLTVT.

The chain employs TRBV7-9 and TRBJ2-7; a weak D match, TRBD2 (6 bases). CDR3 length equals 13 residues. V lost 5 bases to trimming and J lost 4 bases, with 12 bases between them. Germline assignment: CDR1 SEHNR and CDR2 FQNEAQ (reference sequence). The CDR3 DNA follows: TGTGCCAGCAGCCAGACTAGGGGTTACGAGCAGTACTTC. This encodes CASSQTRGYEQYF.

This clonotype showed up just a few times. V usage is TRBV7-9 and J usage is TRBJ1-4, with 9 positions matching TRBD1. Trimming cost V 4 bases and J 7 bases; bases outside gene matches: 4. The germline V gene has CDR1 SEHNR and CDR2 FQNEAQ (reference sequence). The CDR3 contains 14 residues. The CDR3 DNA reads as TGTGCCAGCAGCTCGGACAGGGGTGGTGAAAAACTGTTTTTT. Protein: CASSSDRGGEKLFF.

This clonotype was seen a single time. The chain recombines TRBV7-6 with TRBJ1-1; weak D call: TRBD1 (6 bases). The CDR3 is 15 amino acids. Trimming pared 5 bases from V and 1 base from J, leaving 14 bases between. Germline V CDR1 and CDR2: SGHVS, FNYEAQ. The CDR3 nucleotides read TGTGCCAGCAGCCGGAGGGGGGCTGGGAACACTGAAGCTTTCTTT. Its translation is CASSRRGAGNTEAFF. The full variable domain, with the rest looked up from reference TRBV7-6 and TRBJ1-1, is GAGVSQSPRYKVTKRGQDVALRCDPISGHVSLYWYRQALGQGPEFLTYFNYEAQQDKSGLPNDRFSAERPEGSISTLTIQRTEQRDSAMYRCASSRRGAGNTEAFFGQGTRLTVV.

The CDR3: CASSFGISGGADTQYF. In DNA form, the CDR3 reads TGTGCCAGCAGTTTTGGGATCAGCGGGGGGGCCGACACGCAGTATTTT. This chain uses TRBV12-3 or TRBV12-4 with TRBJ2-3; 10 nucleotides line up with TRBD2. Trimming removed 3 bases from V and 9 bases from J; junction bases left unmatched: 12. This CDR3 has 16 amino acids.

The J gene is TRBJ2-7, the V gene TRBV6-5; TRBD1 matches at 8 bases. CDR1 is MNHEY, CDR2 SVGAGI, per germline. This CDR3 is 19 amino acids long. V shed 6 bases, J shed 2 bases, and the junction held 21 bases outside the gene matches. The CDR3 here is CASSYRRGLRGALAYEQYF. CDR3 DNA: TGTGCCAGCAGCTATCGCAGGGGGCTGCGCGGGGCCCTTGCCTACGAGCAGTACTTC.